Each of the 5 T cell receptor beta chains below was sequenced from the same sample in a study of beta chain features in type 1 diabetes (dated by TCRdb to 2017 to 2018). The method behind the library was the immunoSEQ multiplex PCR assay. All of the isolated RNA was reverse transcribed with the High Capacity cDNA Reverse Transcription Kit, so expressed TCRB transcripts were sequenced. TCRdb re-hosts the immuneACCESS table, in-frame sequences only. Its copies lack some clones; in the studies checked, an unresolved V gene accounts for under half of them, and the cause for the rest is not known. The sample has more than 150,000 clones on record, about 9.8% of them singletons. 2% to 3% of the sample rests with the top ten. The sequencing input was central memory CD4+ T cells from blood. These receptors originate from a woman under 30 in good health.

A few counts support this clone. The chain couples TRBV6-5 to TRBJ2-1, with D perhaps TRBD1 (6 bases). CDR3 size: 13 residues. The germline V gene encodes CDR1 MNHEY and CDR2 SVGAGI. Trimming cost V 6 bases and J 9 bases, with 15 bases left between them. This chain's CDR3 is CASRDTGFGEQFF. The CDR3 coding sequence is TGTGCCAGCAGGGATACAGGGTTTGGTGAGCAGTTCTTC.

The chain has TRBV5-5 and TRBJ1-4; TRBD1 is a possible D gene (6 bases). CDR3 length: 14 amino acids. Trimming shortened V by 4 bases and J by 8 bases, and 15 bases separated the two germline ends. In germline, CDR1 is SGHKS, CDR2 YYEKEE (reference sequence). CDR3 coding DNA: TGTGCCAGCAGCATAGAAGGGGGAAGAGAAAAACTGTTTTTT. Its translation: CASSIEGGREKLFF.

This chain links TRBV7-9 with TRBJ1-2, with 8 nucleotides matching TRBD1. The CDR3 contains 14 residues. V lost 6 bases, J lost 5 bases, and 8 bases stayed unmatched. CDR1 and CDR2 (germline): SEHNR, FQNEAQ (reference sequence). In DNA, the CDR3 is TGTGCCAGCAGACCATCAGGGGGCGTGTATGGCTACACCTTC. This encodes CASRPSGGVYGYTF.

The rearrangement uses TRBV18 and TRBJ1-1; a possible D gene is TRBD1 (6 bases). With 0 bases removed from V and 1 base from J, the gap between germline ends came to 12 bases. The CDR3 length is 16 residues. Germline assignment: CDR1 KGHSH and CDR2 LQKENI. CDR3 region: CASSPPGRGTNTEAFF. CDR3 nucleotide sequence: TGTGCCAGCTCACCACCGGGTAGGGGGACGAACACTGAAGCTTTCTTT.

The chain links TRBV11-3 to TRBJ2-4, with D maybe TRBD2 (6 bases). Trimming stripped 0 bases from V and 4 bases from J, with 10 bases between. The length of the CDR3 is 15 residues. The germline V gene encodes CDR1 SGHNT and CDR2 YENEEA. The CDR3 sequence is CASSLELGGKNIQYF. The CDR3 coding sequence is TGTGCCAGCAGCTTAGAGCTAGGAGGGAAAAACATTCAGTACTTC.